This T cell receptor beta chain appears in the sequencing data of a study of Graves' ophthalmopathy and Graves' hyperthyroidism. Moderate-to-severe activity, CAS ≥3, NOSPECS ≥4 and duration under 3 months were recorded for donors with ophthalmopathy. Amplified material comprised TCR beta CDR3 regions derived from RNA transcripts. HTBI primers served in a first-round RT-PCR, which a second-round multiplex PCR followed. One entry per CDR3 protein results from TCRdb running MiXCR on the multiplex PCR reads. The sample contains about 240,000 distinct CDR3 sequences, about 47% of which appear only once. The CDR3 contains 12 residues. Germline CDR1 MNHNS, CDR2 SASEGT. Trimming removed 10 bases from V and 7 bases from J, with 14 bases in between.

V gene TRBV6-1 combines with J gene TRBJ1-5; unclear D gene. The receptor was isolated from an adult man with Graves' ophthalmopathy. Material: peripheral blood. The CDR3, as DNA: TGTGCCACCCGTACGGGAGGCCAGCCCCAGCATTTT. Its translation is CATRTGGQPQHF.